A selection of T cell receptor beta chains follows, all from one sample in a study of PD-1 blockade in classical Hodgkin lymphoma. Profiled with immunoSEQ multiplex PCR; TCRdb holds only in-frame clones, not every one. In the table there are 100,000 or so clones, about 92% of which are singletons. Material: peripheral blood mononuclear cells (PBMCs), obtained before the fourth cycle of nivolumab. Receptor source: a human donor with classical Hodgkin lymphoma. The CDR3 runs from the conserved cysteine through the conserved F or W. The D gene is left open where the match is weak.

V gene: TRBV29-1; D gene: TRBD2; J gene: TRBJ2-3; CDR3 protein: CSVRGGYISTDTQYF
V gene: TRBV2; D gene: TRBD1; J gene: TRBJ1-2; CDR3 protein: CASYRGRDYGYTF
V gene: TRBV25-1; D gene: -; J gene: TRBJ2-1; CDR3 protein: CASSDPSGTGRPYNEQFF
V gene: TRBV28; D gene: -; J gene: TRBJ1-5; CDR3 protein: CASRPGLRQPQHF
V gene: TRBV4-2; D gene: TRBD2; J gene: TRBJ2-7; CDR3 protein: CASSQEAGGLAGTYEQYF
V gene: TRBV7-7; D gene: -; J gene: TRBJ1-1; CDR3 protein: CASSLSGNTEAFF
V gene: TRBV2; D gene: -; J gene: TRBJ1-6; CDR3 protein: CASSVRSLSYNSPLHF
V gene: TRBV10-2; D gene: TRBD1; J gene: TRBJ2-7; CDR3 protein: CASSAGQAYEQYF
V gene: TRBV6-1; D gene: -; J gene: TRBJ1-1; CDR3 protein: CASSAKAVLNTEAFF
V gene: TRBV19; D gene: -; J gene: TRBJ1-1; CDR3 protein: CASSIPGDTEAFF
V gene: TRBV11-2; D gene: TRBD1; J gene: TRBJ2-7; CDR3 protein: CASSLDGTGTDEQYF
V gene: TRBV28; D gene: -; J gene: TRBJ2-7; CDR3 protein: CASSSERRGYEQYF
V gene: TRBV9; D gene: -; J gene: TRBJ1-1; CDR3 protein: CASSAGTRDTEAFF
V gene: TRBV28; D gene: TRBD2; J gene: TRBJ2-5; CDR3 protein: CASAIALGGQETQYF
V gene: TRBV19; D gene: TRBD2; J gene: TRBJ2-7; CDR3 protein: CASSISGTSFPYEQYF
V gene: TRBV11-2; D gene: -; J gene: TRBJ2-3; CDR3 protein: CASRTKDTQYF
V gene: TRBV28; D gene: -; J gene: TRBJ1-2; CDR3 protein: CASSLWPGVYGYTF
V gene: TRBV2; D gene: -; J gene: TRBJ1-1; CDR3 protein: CATHRTDEAFF
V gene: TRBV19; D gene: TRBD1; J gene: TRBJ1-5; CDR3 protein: CASSMGQGWQPQHF
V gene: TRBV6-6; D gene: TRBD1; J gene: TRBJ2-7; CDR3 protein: CASSYPGGLSYEQYF
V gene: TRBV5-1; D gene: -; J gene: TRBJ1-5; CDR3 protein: CASSLAGGLNQPQHF
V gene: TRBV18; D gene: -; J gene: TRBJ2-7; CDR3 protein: CASSPPLGDEQYF
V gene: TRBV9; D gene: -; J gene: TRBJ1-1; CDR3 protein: CASSVAGYQAFF
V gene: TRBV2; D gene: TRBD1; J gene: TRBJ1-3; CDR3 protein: CASSLYRQGGQGATIYF
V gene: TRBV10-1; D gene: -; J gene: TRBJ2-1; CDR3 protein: CASSEASPYNEQFF
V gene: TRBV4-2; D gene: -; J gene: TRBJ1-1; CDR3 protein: CASSSRAGKNTEAFF
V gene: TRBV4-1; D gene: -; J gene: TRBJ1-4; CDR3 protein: CASSDTVGNEKLFF
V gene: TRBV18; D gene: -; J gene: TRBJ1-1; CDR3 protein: CASSPQTENTEAFF
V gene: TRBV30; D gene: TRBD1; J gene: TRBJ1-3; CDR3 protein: CAGTGSGNTIYF
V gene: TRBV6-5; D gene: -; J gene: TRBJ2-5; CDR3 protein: CASSYQLAVETQYF
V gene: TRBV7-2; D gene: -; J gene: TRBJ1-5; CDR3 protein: CASSLARAGNQPQHF
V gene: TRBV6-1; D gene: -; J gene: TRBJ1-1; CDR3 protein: CASSGTGEAFF
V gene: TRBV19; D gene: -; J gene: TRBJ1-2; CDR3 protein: CASSPGRGGYGYTF
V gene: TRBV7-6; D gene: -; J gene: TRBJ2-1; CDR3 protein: CASSLGRGGDEQFF
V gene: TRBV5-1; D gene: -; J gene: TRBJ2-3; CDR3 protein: CASSLDVTSINTQYF
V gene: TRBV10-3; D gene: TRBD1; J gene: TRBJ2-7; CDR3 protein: CAISLDRDRVYEQYF
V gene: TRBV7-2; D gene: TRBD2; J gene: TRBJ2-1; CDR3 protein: CASSPPGTSGRSNEQFF
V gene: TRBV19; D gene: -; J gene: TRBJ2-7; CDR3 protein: CASSQLGQPYEQYF
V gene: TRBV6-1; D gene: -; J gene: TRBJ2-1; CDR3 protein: CASSDPGNEQFF
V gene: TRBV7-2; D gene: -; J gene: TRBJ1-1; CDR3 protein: CASSLRGGKLFF
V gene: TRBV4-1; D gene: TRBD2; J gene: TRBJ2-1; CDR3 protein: CASSPSGTSGNEQFF
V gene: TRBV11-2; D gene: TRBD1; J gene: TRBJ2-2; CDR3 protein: CASSLGTGSNTGELFF
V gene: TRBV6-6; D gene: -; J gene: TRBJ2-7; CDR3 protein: CASSKRRYRATYEQYF
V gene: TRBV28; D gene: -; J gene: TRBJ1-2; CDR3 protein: CASSRVSGAINYGYTF